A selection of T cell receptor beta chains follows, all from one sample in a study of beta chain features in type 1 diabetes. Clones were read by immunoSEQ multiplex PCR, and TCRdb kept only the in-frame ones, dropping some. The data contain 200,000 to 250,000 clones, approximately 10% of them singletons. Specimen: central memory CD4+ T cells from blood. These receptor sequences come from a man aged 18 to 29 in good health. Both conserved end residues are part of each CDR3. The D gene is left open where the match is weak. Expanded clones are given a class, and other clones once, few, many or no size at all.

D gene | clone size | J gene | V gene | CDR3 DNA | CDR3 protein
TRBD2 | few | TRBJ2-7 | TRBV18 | TGTGCCAGCTCACCACTGCCAGGGAGGGCTTACGAGCAGTACTTC | CASSPLPGRAYEQYF
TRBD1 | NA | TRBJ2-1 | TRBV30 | TGTGCCTGGCACATGACAGGGTCGCTTAATGAGCAGTTCTTC | CAWHMTGSLNEQFF
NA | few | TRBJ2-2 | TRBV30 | TGTGCCTGGAGTGTGGTTTCCACAGGGAGGAATGGGGAGCTGTTTTTT | CAWSVVSTGRNGELFF
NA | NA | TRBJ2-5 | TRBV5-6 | TGTGCCAGCAGCTTGGGCGGACTAAACCTCGGGGAGACCCAGTACTTC | CASSLGGLNLGETQYF
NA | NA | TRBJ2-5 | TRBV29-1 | TGCAGCGTCCTGGGACGGACTTTTATTCAAGAGACCCAGTACTTC | CSVLGRTFIQETQYF
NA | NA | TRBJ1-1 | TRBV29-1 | TGCAGCGTGGTCGGACGTATGAACACTGAAGCTTTCTTT | CSVVGRMNTEAFF
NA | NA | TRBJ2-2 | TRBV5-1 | TGCGCCAGCAGCTTGCCGATCCCCACAGACACCGGGGAGCTGTTTTTT | CASSLPIPTDTGELFF
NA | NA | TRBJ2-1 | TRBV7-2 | TGTGCCAGCAGCGTATTAAGCGGCTCCTACAATGAGCAGTTCTTC | CASSVLSGSYNEQFF
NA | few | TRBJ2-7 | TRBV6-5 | TGTGCCAGCAGTGTACGGGTCGAGCAGTACTTC | CASSVRVEQYF
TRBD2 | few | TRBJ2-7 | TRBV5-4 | TGTGCCAGCAGCCTGGACCTGGGAACTAGCGGCTACGAGCAGTACTTC | CASSLDLGTSGYEQYF
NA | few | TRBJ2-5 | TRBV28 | TGTGCCAGCAGTTCCGCAGGGGACCAAGAGACCCAGTACTTC | CASSSAGDQETQYF
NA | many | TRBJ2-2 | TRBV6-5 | TGTGCCAGCAGTTACTCGCCGACGGGGAACACCGGGGAGCTGTTTTTT | CASSYSPTGNTGELFF
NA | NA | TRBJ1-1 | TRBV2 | TGTGCCAGCACCCATGAGCAGGGCGGTGGCACTGAAGCTTTCTTT | CASTHEQGGGTEAFF
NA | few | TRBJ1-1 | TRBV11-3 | TGTGCCAGCAGCTTTACTTTTAACACTGAAGCTTTCTTT | CASSFTFNTEAFF
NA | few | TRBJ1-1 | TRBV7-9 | TGTGCCAGCAGCTCCGGACGGGGGCAGAACACTGAAGCTTTCTTT | CASSSGRGQNTEAFF
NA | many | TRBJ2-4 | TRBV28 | TGTGCCAGCGGGTTATTAGCCAAAAACATTCAGTACTTC | CASGLLAKNIQYF
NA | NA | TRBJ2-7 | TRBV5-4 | TGTGCCAGCAGCCTAGGCACGGGGACCTACGAGCAGTACTTC | CASSLGTGTYEQYF
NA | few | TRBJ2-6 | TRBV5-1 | TGCGCCAGCAGAAGCTCCACGTTCTCTGGGGCCAACGTCCTGACTTTC | CASRSSTFSGANVLTF
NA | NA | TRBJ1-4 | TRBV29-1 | TGCGGAGGCTCGGCAACTAATGAAAAACTGTTTTTT | CGGSATNEKLFF
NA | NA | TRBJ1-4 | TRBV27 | TGTGCCAGCAGTTCCCTGACTAATGAAAAACTGTTTTTT | CASSSLTNEKLFF
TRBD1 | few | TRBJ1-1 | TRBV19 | TGTGCCAGTACCTCACAGGGGTGGAACACTGAAGCTTTCTTT | CASTSQGWNTEAFF
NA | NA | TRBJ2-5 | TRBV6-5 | TGTGCCAGCAGCGGGAGTTGGCAAGAGACCCAGTACTTC | CASSGSWQETQYF
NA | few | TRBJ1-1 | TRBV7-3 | TGTGCCAGCAGCATAAGCAAGATTGCCGACAGACTGAACACTGAAGCTTTCTTT | CASSISKIADRLNTEAFF
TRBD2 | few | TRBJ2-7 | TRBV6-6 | TGTGCCAGCAGCCCCTCCCTAGCGGGAGGGCCTCGGGAGCAGTACTTC | CASSPSLAGGPREQYF
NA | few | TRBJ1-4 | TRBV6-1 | TGTGCCAGCAGCGAAAGGCCCGGGTCATCAAATGAAAAACTGTTTTTT | CASSERPGSSNEKLFF
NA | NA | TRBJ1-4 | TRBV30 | TGTGCCTGGAGAAGGCAGGTCCTCTTTAATGAAAAACTGTTTTTT | CAWRRQVLFNEKLFF